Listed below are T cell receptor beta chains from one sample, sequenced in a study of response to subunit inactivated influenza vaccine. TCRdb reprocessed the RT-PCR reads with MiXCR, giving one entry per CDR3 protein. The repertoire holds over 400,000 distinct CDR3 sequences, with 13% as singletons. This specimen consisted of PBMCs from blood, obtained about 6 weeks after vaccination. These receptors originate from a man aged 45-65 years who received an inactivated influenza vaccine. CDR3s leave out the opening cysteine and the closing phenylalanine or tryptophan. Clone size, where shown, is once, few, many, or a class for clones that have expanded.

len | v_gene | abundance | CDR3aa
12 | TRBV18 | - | ASSLGTDPYGYT
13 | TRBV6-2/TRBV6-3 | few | ASSLHAAEGYGYT
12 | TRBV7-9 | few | SSSSRGMNTEAF
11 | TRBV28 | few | ASSPGTRREQF
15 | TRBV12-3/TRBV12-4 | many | ASSLEDWGSGRGEQF
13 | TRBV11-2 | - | ASSPSTGTVNEQY
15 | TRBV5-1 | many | ASSLVSPGQGVYEQY
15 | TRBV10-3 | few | ATQGLAGGRYYNEQF
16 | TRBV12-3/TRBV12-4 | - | ASSQVRGWRSSTDTQY
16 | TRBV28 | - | ASSVDRVLDLENTEAF
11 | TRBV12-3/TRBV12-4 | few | ASSLLLASSQF
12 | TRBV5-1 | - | ASSVDGGRNIQY
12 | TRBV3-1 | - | ASSPGPRVGELF
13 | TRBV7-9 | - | ASSPLDSSTDTQY
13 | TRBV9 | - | ASSVELAGVYEQY
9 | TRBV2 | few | ASSETGITF
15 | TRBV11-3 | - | ASSQGLAQETYNEQF
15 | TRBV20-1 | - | RAREVRAPMSNQPQH
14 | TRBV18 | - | ASSETGGRLLAEAF
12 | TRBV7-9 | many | ASSPSPDWETQY
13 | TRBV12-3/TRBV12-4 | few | ASSLRAGGRNEQF
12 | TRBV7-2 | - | ASSPDRAGNTIY
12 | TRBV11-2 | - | ASSLGTPNNEQF
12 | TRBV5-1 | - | ASRPGGGQSPLH
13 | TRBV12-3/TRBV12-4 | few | ASSVDRGIYNEQF
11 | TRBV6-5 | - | ASSYSYAYEQY